This TCR beta chain was found in a study of cytomegalovirus exposure and HLA in healthy donors. General study points: Previous analysis showed most TCR beta V segments were productive about 87% or about 30% of the time. In a later analysis, at a false discovery rate of 0.05, 15,000 to 20,000 TCR beta sequences were associated with HLA alleles. The investigators catalogued 180 or so TCR beta chains as cytomegalovirus-associated. In a later analysis, TCR beta V- and J-gene trimming was associated with a missense DCLRE1C variant.

From germline, CDR1 is SGHTA and CDR2 FQGTGA. V was shortened by 5 bases and J by 7 bases, with 15 bases between the two germline ends. This CDR3 contains 13 residues. The primer mix had 60 Vbeta and 13 Jbeta primers. Repertoires were generated with immunoSEQ multiplex PCR, while TCRdb's copy carries only in-frame clones and drops some. The table counts about 96,000 clones; 3% to 4% lies in the top ten. On this clone: Antigen: not known.

Material for sequencing was PBMCs. The receptor's source is a woman aged 30 to 39 in good health and CMV-seronegative. The rearrangement uses TRBV7-3 and TRBJ2-7; tentative D call: TRBD2 (6 bases). The DNA for the CDR3 is TGTGCCAGCAGCGAGGCGGAGGGAGAAGAGCAGTACTTC. It codes for CASSEAEGEEQYF.